This T cell receptor beta chain originates from a study of T cell responses to AZD1222 COVID-19 vaccine. The protocol was immunoSEQ multiplex PCR, while the TCRdb copy is restricted to in-frame clones and leaves out a portion. Altogether 65,000 or so clones are present, roughly 89% being singletons, with the ten largest covering 9.8%. The germline V gene has CDR1 KGHSH and CDR2 LQKENI. Trimming took 3 bases from V and 8 from J; bases not matched to a gene: 7. This CDR3 has 15 residues. The material was peripheral blood, obtained on day 0 of AZD1222 vaccination. The chain joins TRBV18 to TRBJ1-2, with 12 bases fitting TRBD1. The source is an adult in good health. Here the CDR3 DNA reads TGTGCCAGCTCACCCTGGGACAGGGGGCTTGGCGGCTACACCTTC. It yields the protein CASSPWDRGLGGYTF.